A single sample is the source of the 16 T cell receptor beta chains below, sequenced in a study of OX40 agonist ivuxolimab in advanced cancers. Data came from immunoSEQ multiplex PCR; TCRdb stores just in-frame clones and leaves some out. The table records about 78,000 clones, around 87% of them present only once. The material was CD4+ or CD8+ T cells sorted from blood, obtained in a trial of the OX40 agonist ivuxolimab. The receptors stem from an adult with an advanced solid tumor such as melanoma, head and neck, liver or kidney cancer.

CDR3 loop: CASSVPGRTGNTEAFF. In nucleotides, the CDR3 is TGTGCCAGCAGCGTACCGGGTAGGACGGGGAACACTGAAGCTTTCTTT. This chain uses TRBV9 with TRBJ1-1, with D unclear. Per germline, CDR1 SGDLS and CDR2 YYNGEE. This CDR3 has 16 amino acids. V was clipped by 1 base and J by 1 base, with 14 bases between them. The full variable domain, its missing parts supplied by reference TRBV9 and TRBJ1-1, is DSGVTQTPKHLITATGQRVTLRCSPRSGDLSVYWYQQSLDQGLQFLIQYYNGEERAKGNILERFSAQQFPDLHSELNLSSLELGDSALYFCASSVPGRTGNTEAFFGQGTRLTVV.

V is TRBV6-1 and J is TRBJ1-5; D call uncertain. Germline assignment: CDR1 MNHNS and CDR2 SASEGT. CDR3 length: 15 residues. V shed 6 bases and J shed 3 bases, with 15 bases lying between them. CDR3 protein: CASSQPLRANQPQHF. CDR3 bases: TGTGCCAGCAGCCAACCTTTGAGGGCCAATCAGCCCCAGCATTTT.

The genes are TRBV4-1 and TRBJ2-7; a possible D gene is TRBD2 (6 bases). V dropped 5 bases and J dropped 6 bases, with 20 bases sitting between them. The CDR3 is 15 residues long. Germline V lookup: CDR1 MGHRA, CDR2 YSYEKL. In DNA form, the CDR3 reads TGCGCCAGCAGCTCACTTCTTACGGGAGATTTCGAGCAGTACTTC. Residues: CASSSLLTGDFEQYF.

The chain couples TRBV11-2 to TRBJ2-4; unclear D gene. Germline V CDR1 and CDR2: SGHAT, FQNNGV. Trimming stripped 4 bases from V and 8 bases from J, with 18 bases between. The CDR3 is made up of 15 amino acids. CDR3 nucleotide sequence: TGTGCCAGCAGCTCGCAACCAGGTGCGGTAGACATTCAGTACTTC. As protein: CASSSQPGAVDIQYF.

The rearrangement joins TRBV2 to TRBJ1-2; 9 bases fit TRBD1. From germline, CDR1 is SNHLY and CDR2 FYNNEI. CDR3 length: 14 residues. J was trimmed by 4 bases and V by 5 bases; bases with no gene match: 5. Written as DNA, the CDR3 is TGTGCCAGCAGTAGGGACAGGGTTGGCTATGGCTACACCTTC. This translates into CASSRDRVGYGYTF. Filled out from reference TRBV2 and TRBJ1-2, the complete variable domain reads EPEVTQTPSHQVTQMGQEVILRCVPISNHLYFYWYRQILGQKVEFLVSFYNNEISEKSEIFDDQFSVERPDGSNFTLKIRSTKLEDSAMYFCASSRDRVGYGYTFGSGTRLTVV.

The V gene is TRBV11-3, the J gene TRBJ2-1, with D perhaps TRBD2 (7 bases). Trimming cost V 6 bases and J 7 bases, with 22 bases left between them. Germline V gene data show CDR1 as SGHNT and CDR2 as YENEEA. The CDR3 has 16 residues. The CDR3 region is CASRQGLGAGANEQFF. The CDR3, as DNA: TGTGCCAGCAGACAGGGCCTTGGCGCGGGAGCTAATGAGCAGTTCTTC.

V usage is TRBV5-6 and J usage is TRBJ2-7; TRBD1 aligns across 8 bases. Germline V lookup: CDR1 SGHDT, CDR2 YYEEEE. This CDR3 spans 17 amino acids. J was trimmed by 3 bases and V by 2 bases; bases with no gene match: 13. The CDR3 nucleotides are TGTGCCAGCAGCTTCGGACCGGCGGGAACAGGGGGCTACGAGCAGTACTTC. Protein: CASSFGPAGTGGYEQYF. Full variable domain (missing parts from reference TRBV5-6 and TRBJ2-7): DAGVTQSPTHLIKTRGQQVTLRCSPKSGHDTVSWYQQALGQGPQFIFQYYEEEERQRGNFPDRFSGHQFPNYSSELNVNALLLGDSALYLCASSFGPAGTGGYEQYFGPGTRLTVT.

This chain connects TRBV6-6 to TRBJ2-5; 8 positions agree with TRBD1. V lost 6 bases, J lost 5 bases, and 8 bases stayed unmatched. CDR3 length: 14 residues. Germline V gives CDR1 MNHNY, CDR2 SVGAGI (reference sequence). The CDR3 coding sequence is TGTGCCAGCAGCCAGACAGGGGCAGTGGAGACCCAGTACTTC. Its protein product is CASSQTGAVETQYF.

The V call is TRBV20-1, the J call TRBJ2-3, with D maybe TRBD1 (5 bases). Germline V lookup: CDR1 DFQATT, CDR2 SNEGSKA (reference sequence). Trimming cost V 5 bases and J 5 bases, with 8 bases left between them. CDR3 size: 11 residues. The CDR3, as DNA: TGCAGTGCTCTCAGGGTAGATACGCAGTATTTT. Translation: CSALRVDTQYF.

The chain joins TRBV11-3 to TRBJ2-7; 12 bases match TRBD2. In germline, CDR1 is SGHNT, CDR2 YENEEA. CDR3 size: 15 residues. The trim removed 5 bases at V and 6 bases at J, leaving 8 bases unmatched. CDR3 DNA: TGTGCCAGCAGCCACAAGGGGGGACTAGCGGGCGAGCAGTACTTC. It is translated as CASSHKGGLAGEQYF.

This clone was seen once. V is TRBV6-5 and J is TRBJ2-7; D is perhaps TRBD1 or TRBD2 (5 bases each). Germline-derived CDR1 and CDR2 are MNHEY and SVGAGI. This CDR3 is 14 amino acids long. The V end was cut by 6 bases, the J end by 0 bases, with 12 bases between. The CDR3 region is CASRDGAGSYEQYF. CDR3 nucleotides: TGTGCCAGCAGGGACGGGGCGGGCTCCTACGAGCAGTACTTC.

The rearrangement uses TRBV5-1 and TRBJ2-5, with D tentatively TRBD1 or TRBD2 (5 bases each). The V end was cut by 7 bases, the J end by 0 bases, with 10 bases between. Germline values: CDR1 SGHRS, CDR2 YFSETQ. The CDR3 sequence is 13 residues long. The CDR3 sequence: CASRDGNQETQYF. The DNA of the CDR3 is TGCGCCAGCCGGGACGGAAACCAAGAGACCCAGTACTTC.

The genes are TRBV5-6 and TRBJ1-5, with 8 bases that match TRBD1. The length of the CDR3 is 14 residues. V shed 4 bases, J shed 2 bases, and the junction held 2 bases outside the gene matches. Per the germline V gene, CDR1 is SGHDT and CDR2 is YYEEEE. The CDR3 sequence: CASSPGQGNQPQHF. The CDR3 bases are TGTGCCAGCAGCCCGGGACAGGGCAATCAGCCCCAGCATTTT.

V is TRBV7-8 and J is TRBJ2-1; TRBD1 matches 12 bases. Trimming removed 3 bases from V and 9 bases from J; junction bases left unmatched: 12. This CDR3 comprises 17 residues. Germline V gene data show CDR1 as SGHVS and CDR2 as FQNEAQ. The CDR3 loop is CASSLRAGTGGWGEQFF. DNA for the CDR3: TGTGCCAGCAGCTTGAGGGCCGGGACAGGGGGCTGGGGTGAGCAGTTCTTC.

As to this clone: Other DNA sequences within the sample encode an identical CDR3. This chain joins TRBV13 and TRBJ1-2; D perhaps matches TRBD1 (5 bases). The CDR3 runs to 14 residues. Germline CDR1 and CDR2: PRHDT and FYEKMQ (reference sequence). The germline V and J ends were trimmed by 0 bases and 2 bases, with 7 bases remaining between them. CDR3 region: CASSLGGPNYGYTF. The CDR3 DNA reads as TGTGCCAGCAGCTTAGGGGGGCCCAACTATGGCTACACCTTC.

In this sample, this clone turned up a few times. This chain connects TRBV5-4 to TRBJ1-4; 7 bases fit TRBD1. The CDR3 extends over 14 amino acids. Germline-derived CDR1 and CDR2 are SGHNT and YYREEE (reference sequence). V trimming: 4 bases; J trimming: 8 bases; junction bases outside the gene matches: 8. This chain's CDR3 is CASSRQGEREKLFF. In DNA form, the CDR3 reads TGTGCCAGCAGCAGACAGGGTGAGAGAGAAAAACTGTTTTTT.